Listed below are T cell receptor beta chains from one sample, sequenced in a study of cytomegalovirus exposure and HLA in healthy donors. TCRdb's copy holds only in-frame clones and misses some; the assay was immunoSEQ multiplex PCR. Of some 130,000 clones detected, about 86% appear once; the ten largest clones hold around 0.67%. Source material: PBMCs. The receptors derive from a man aged 18 to 30 in good health and CMV-seronegative. CDR3s include the opening cysteine and the closing phenylalanine or tryptophan. A D gene is named only where the DNA matches it firmly. Part of the rows lack a size; the others show once, few, many or a class for expanded clones.

D	size	J	V	DNA	CDR3
-	-	TRBJ1-5	TRBV29-1	TGCAGCGTTGGCGGGGGGCAGGGAAGCAATCAGCCCCAGCATTTT	CSVGGGQGSNQPQHF
TRBD1	-	TRBJ1-1	TRBV2	TGTGCCAGTCCGACAGGGAGCACTGAAGCTTTCTTT	CASPTGSTEAFF
TRBD1	-	TRBJ2-5	TRBV5-6	TGTGCCAGCATGACAGGGGGATTGGAGACCCAGTACTTC	CASMTGGLETQYF
-	-	TRBJ1-2	TRBV30	TGTGCCTGGAGTGTTCAAAATGGCTACACCTTC	CAWSVQNGYTF
-	-	TRBJ1-1	TRBV9	TGTGCCAGCAGCCGGGAACCCCAGGACACTGAAGCTTTCTTT	CASSREPQDTEAFF
-	-	TRBJ1-1	TRBV5-1	TGCGCCAGCAGCTTGGGGCAGATGAACACTGAAGCTTTCTTT	CASSLGQMNTEAFF
TRBD1	-	TRBJ1-1	TRBV28	TGTGCCAGCAGCCTAGACCAGGACAGGGCGGGTGAAGCTTTCTTT	CASSLDQDRAGEAFF
TRBD1	-	TRBJ1-2	TRBV9	TGTGCCAGCACCGTGGGACAGGGGGCTGATGGCTACACCTTC	CASTVGQGADGYTF
-	-	TRBJ2-3	TRBV7-9	TGTGCCAGCAGCTCTAAAGGGACTTCCTCCTCAGATACGCAGTATTTT	CASSSKGTSSSDTQYF
-	-	TRBJ1-2	TRBV30	TGTGCCTGGAGTGTAGGGGGATATGTAAGCTATGGCTACACCTTC	CAWSVGGYVSYGYTF
-	-	TRBJ1-5	TRBV6-5	TGTGCCAGCCAGGGGAATAGCAATCAGCCCCAGCATTTT	CASQGNSNQPQHF
TRBD1	-	TRBJ2-5	TRBV6-5	TGTGCCAGCCGGGGGACAGGGGGAGAGACCCAGTACTTC	CASRGTGGETQYF
-	-	TRBJ2-7	TRBV5-1	TGCGCCAGCAGCCGAGACAGGTCACCCTACGAGCAGTACTTC	CASSRDRSPYEQYF
TRBD1	-	TRBJ1-5	TRBV7-9	TGTGCCAGCAGCTCAGGGGGCGCATATCAGCCCCAGCATTTT	CASSSGGAYQPQHF
-	-	TRBJ2-3	TRBV11-3	TGTGCCAGCAGCCCCGGCGGAACAGATACGCAGTATTTT	CASSPGGTDTQYF
-	-	TRBJ1-1	TRBV29-1	TGCAGCGCCTGCAGGGGCGCAGCAGAAGCTTTCTTT	CSACRGAAEAFF
-	-	TRBJ1-6	TRBV5-1	TGCGCCAGCAGCTTGGAAACAGGGAAGAATTCACCCCTCCACTTT	CASSLETGKNSPLHF
TRBD1	-	TRBJ1-2	TRBV19	TGTGCCAGTAGTATAGAGGGACAGCCTAACTATGGCTACACCTTC	CASSIEGQPNYGYTF
TRBD1	-	TRBJ1-4	TRBV27	TGTGCCAGTAAACAGGGGGATGGAAAACTGTTTTTT	CASKQGDGKLFF
-	once	TRBJ1-2	TRBV4-3	TGCGCCAGCAGCCAAGGTCGGCCGGGGGATGGCTACACCTTC	CASSQGRPGDGYTF
-	-	TRBJ1-1	TRBV7-2	TGTGCCAGCAGCTTACAGGGCGGGGACACTGAAGCTTTCTTT	CASSLQGGDTEAFF
-	-	TRBJ2-3	TRBV7-2	TGTGCCAGCAGCTTAGCGCGAGATACGCAGTATTTT	CASSLARDTQYF
TRBD1	-	TRBJ2-7	TRBV5-6	TGTGCCAGCAGCTCCCTAGGACAGGGAAGGAACGAGCAGTACTTC	CASSSLGQGRNEQYF
-	-	TRBJ2-1	TRBV7-9	TGTTCCAGCTCCAGGCCCTACAATGAGCAGTTCTTC	CSSSRPYNEQFF
-	-	TRBJ1-2	TRBV20-1	TGCAGTGCTAGCGAGGACTTAGGCTACACCTTC	CSASEDLGYTF
-	-	TRBJ2-3	TRBV29-1	TGCAGCGATTATAGCTTCGACACAGATACGCAGTATTTT	CSDYSFDTDTQYF
-	-	TRBJ2-3	TRBV7-2	TGTGCCAGCAGCCCGATGGGGTGGGGGGGGCCCGCAGATACGCAGTATTTT	CASSPMGWGGPADTQYF
TRBD1	-	TRBJ2-2	TRBV4-3	TGCGCCAGCAGCCAAGACGCCCTCGGCAGGGGGCGTAACACCGGGGAGCTGTTTTTT	CASSQDALGRGRNTGELFF
-	-	TRBJ1-4	TRBV6-5	TGTGCCAGCAGTTACTGGGGGCAGGGGAGTGAAAAACTGTTTTTT	CASSYWGQGSEKLFF